This is a list of T cell receptor beta chains from one sample in a study of cytomegalovirus exposure and HLA in healthy donors. Profiled with immunoSEQ multiplex PCR; TCRdb holds only in-frame clones, not every one. The table records tens of thousands of clones, over 70% of them present only once. Sequenced sample: PBMCs. The receptors derive from a man in his sixties in good health and CMV-seropositive. Each CDR3 is given with its conserved first and last residue. D genes are given only for firm matches. Only part of the rows carry a size: once, few, many, or a class if the clone is expanded.

TRBV6-1	TRBJ1-4	.	17	.	TGTGCCAGCAGTGAAACTTGGGCATTAGACTATAATGAAAAACTGTTTTTT	CASSETWALDYNEKLFF
TRBV19	TRBJ2-1	.	15	.	TGTGCCAGTAGTATAGGAACTACCTACTACAATGAGCAGTTCTTC	CASSIGTTYYNEQFF
TRBV2	TRBJ1-1	.	13	.	TGTGCCAGCTTTTCGGAGGGTCGGGGTGAAGCTTTCTTT	CASFSEGRGEAFF
TRBV18	TRBJ2-3	.	12	.	TGTGCCAGCTCACCGAGGGCGGATACGCAGTATTTT	CASSPRADTQYF
TRBV7-9	TRBJ2-3	.	13	few	TGTGCCAGCCAGGAAGTCAACACAGATACGCAGTATTTT	CASQEVNTDTQYF
TRBV6-5	TRBJ2-7	.	11	.	TGTGCCAGCAAGAGAGAGTACGAGCAGTACTTC	CASKREYEQYF
TRBV11-3	TRBJ2-2	TRBD2	15	.	TGTGCCAGCATGGCCGGACTAGCGGACACCGGGGAGCTGTTTTTT	CASMAGLADTGELFF
TRBV10-3	TRBJ2-7	TRBD1	13	.	TGTGCCATCAGTACAGGGGGCGGGTACGAGCAGTACTTC	CAISTGGGYEQYF
TRBV7-8	TRBJ2-1	.	17	.	TGTGCCAGCAGCTTAGCGCTGGGGCTGGGGTCCTACAATGAGCAGTTCTTC	CASSLALGLGSYNEQFF
TRBV4-1	TRBJ2-1	TRBD2	15	.	TGCGCCAGCAGCCTGACTAGCGGGAGAATCGATGAGCAGTTCTTC	CASSLTSGRIDEQFF
TRBV5-1	TRBJ1-4	.	15	.	TGCGCCAGCAGCTTGGGGAGGGGAACTAATGAAAAACTGTTTTTT	CASSLGRGTNEKLFF
TRBV7-2	TRBJ1-5	TRBD1	15	.	TGTGCCAGCAGCCGTCTGACAGGGGGGATTGGGCCCCAGCATTTT	CASSRLTGGIGPQHF
TRBV18	TRBJ1-1	.	14	.	TGTGCCAGCTCACCCAACAGCCAGAACACTGAAGCTTTCTTT	CASSPNSQNTEAFF
TRBV7-9	TRBJ2-2	.	14	.	TGTGCCAGCAGCCCCCCTAGCGCAGCCGGGGAGCTGTTTTTT	CASSPPSAAGELFF
TRBV6-5	TRBJ2-2	.	15	few	TGTGCCAGCAGTCAGTCGAGACAAAGAACCGGGGAGCTGTTTTTT	CASSQSRQRTGELFF
TRBV7-9	TRBJ2-7	.	13	.	TGTGCCAGCAGCTATGGGGCCTCCTACGAGCAGTACTTC	CASSYGASYEQYF
TRBV11-2	TRBJ1-5	.	16	.	TGTGCCAGCAGCTTAGTAGCAGGGCTAGGAAATCAGCCCCAGCATTTT	CASSLVAGLGNQPQHF
TRBV4-2	TRBJ2-1	TRBD2	18	medium-sized	TGTGCCAGCATCAAAATTCCGGAGCGGGAGGGCCGTGGGAATGAGCAGTTCTTC	CASIKIPEREGRGNEQFF
TRBV7-8	TRBJ1-4	.	14	.	TGTGCCAGCAGCCTTACAGAGACGAATGAAAAACTGTTTTTT	CASSLTETNEKLFF
TRBV4-2	TRBJ1-1	.	16	.	TGTGCCAGCAGCCAAGATTTTGCAGGGAAGAACACTGAAGCTTTCTTT	CASSQDFAGKNTEAFF
TRBV5-4	TRBJ1-2	TRBD1	18	.	TGTGCCAGCAGCATCTGGACAGGGGGCGCCAGAAAGGCCTATGGCTACACCTTC	CASSIWTGGARKAYGYTF
TRBV5-4	TRBJ2-5	.	17	.	TGTGCCAGCAGCCCGGGGACTGCGAGCGGTGGGGGAGAGACCCAGTACTTC	CASSPGTASGGGETQYF
TRBV9	TRBJ2-7	.	13	.	TGTGCCAGCAGCGTAGCTACGGGTTACGAGCAGTACTTC	CASSVATGYEQYF
TRBV7-9	TRBJ2-7	.	13	few	TGTGCCAGCAGCTCGCGGGGTCCCTACGAGCAGTACTTC	CASSSRGPYEQYF
TRBV5-1	TRBJ2-7	TRBD1	13	.	TGCGCCAGCAGTCAGCAGGGGGTAGGCGAGCAGTACTTC	CASSQQGVGEQYF
TRBV20-1	TRBJ2-4	.	11	.	TGCAGTGCGGTTCTAGCAAACATTCAGTACTTC	CSAVLANIQYF
TRBV9	TRBJ2-3	TRBD2	15	.	TGTGCCAGCAGCGTAGGGCGGGGGAGCACAGATACGCAGTATTTT	CASSVGRGSTDTQYF
TRBV6-1	TRBJ2-7	TRBD1	15	once	TGTGCCAGCACCCCCGCCTACAGGGGGTCCTACGAGCAGTACTTC	CASTPAYRGSYEQYF
TRBV10-3	TRBJ2-3	TRBD1	14	.	TGTGCCATCAGTGAGCGTGGACAGGCCGATACGCAGTATTTT	CAISERGQADTQYF
TRBV5-6	TRBJ1-1	TRBD1	14	.	TGTGCCAGCAGCTTGGGACAGGGGCGGGCTGAAGCTTTCTTT	CASSLGQGRAEAFF
TRBV9	TRBJ1-5	TRBD1	13	.	TGTGCCAGCAGCGATGGGACAGCGGGCCCCCAGCATTTT	CASSDGTAGPQHF
TRBV29-1	TRBJ1-5	TRBD1	14	.	TGCAGCGTTGGGGGACAGGGGGGAAATCAGCCCCAGCATTTT	CSVGGQGGNQPQHF
TRBV5-1	TRBJ2-3	TRBD2	17	.	TGCGCCAGCAGCTTGGGGACTAGCGGGGGGGCGGCAGATACGCAGTATTTT	CASSLGTSGGAADTQYF
TRBV6-6	TRBJ1-5	.	15	.	TGTGCCAGCAGTAAGCTCGGACAGAGCAATCAGCCCCAGCATTTT	CASSKLGQSNQPQHF